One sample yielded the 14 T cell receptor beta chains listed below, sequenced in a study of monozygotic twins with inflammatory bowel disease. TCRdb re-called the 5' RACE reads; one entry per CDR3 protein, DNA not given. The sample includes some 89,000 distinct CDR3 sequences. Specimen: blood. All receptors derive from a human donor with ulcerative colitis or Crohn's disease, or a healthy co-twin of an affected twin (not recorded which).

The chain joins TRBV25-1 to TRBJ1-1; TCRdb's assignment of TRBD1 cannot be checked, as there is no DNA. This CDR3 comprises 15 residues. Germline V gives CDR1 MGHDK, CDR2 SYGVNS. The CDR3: CASSDPGAVNTEAFF.

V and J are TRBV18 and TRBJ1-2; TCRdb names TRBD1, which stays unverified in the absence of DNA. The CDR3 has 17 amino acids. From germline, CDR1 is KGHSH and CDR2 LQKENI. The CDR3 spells CASSPPLAPGTDYGYTF.

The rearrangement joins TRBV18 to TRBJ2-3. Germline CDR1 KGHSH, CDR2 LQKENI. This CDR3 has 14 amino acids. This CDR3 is CASSPMGITDTQYF.

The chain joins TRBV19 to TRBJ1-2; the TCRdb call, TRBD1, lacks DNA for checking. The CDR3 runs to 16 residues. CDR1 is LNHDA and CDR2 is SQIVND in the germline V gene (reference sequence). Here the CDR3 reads CASSTEDSPASYGYTF.

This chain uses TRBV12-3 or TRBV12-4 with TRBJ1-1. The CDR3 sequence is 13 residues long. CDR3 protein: CASSPQVHTEAFF.

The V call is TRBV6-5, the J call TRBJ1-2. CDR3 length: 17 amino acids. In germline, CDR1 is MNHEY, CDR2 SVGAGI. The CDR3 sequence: CASSYPPTGGWGYGYTF.

The CDR3 loop is CASSSMEWGEQYF. V usage is TRBV12-3 or TRBV12-4 and J usage is TRBJ2-7. The length of the CDR3 is 13 residues.

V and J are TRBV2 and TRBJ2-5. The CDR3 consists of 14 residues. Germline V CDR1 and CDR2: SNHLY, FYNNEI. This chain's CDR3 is CASSVMQVQETQYF.

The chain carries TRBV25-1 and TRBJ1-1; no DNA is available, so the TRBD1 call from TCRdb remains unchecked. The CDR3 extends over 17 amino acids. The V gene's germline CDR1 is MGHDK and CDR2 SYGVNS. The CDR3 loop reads CARDSFRYRQVNTEAFF.

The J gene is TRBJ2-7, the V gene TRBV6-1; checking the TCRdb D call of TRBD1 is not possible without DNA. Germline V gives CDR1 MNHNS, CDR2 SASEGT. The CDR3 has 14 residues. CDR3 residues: CASRPGTGLEEQYF.

CDR3: CASSPTDGGPQYF. V gene TRBV11-2 combines with J gene TRBJ2-5; TCRdb gives TRBD1 as the D gene, but with no DNA this cannot be confirmed. The V gene's germline CDR1 is SGHAT and CDR2 FQNNGV. The CDR3 sequence is 13 residues long.

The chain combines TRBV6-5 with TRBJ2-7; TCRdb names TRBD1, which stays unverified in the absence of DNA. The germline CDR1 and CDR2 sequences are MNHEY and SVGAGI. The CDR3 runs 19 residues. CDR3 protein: CASSYTLTGPGTGGYEQYF.

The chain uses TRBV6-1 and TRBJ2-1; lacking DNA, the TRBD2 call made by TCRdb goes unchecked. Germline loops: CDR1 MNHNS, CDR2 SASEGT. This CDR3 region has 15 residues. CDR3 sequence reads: CASSPSGGAHNEQFF.

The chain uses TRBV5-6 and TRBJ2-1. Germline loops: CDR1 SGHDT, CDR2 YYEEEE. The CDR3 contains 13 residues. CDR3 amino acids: CASSLTVSNEQFF.